These T cell receptor beta chains were read from a single sample in a study of radiotherapy plus CTLA-4 blockade in lung cancer. The repertoire was sequenced with immunoSEQ multiplex PCR; TCRdb's copy has only in-frame clones and lacks some. The sample records 20,000 or so clones, about 82% being singletons. Sequencing used peripheral blood, obtained from a patient treated with radiotherapy plus ipilimumab. These receptors all come from a human donor with non-small cell lung cancer whose response to radiotherapy plus ipilimumab could not be evaluated. Both conserved end residues are part of each CDR3. The D gene is left open where the match is weak. Some rows mark clone size as missing; the rest say once, few, many or name a class of expanded clone.

-	TRBV28	-	TRBJ2-7	TGTGCCAGCACTCCGGGACAAACCTACGAGCAGTACTTC	CASTPGQTYEQYF
TRBD1	TRBV27	-	TRBJ1-6	TGTGCCAGCAGTTTTGTAGGGGGCAGTGGGTCACCCCTCCACTTT	CASSFVGGSGSPLHF
TRBD2	TRBV19	once	TRBJ2-5	TGTGCCAGTAGTGGACTAGCGGGGTGGTACCAAGAGACCCAGTACTTC	CASSGLAGWYQETQYF
TRBD1	TRBV7-9	-	TRBJ1-4	TGTGCCAGCAGCTTCACAGGGGTAGGAAATGAAAAACTGTTTTTT	CASSFTGVGNEKLFF
TRBD2	TRBV6-1	-	TRBJ2-2	TGTGCCACCACCCTAGCGGGACGGAACACCGGGGAGCTGTTTTTT	CATTLAGRNTGELFF
TRBD1	TRBV19	-	TRBJ1-1	TGTGCCAGTAGGAACAGGGGAGGCAACACTGAAGCTTTCTTT	CASRNRGGNTEAFF
-	TRBV6-1	-	TRBJ1-5	TGTGCCAGCAGCCAAGACAGGTTCAATCAGCCCCAGCATTTT	CASSQDRFNQPQHF
-	TRBV13	-	TRBJ2-1	TGTGCCAGCAGCTTAGGCTCCCCAGGGGGGTACAATGAGCAGTTCTTC	CASSLGSPGGYNEQFF
-	TRBV28	-	TRBJ1-3	TGTGCCAGCAGTTTAGCCGGGGGAAACACCATATATTTT	CASSLAGGNTIYF
TRBD1	TRBV5-1	-	TRBJ1-3	TGCGCCAGCAGCTCGGGACAGACAACCTCTGGAAACACCATATATTTT	CASSSGQTTSGNTIYF
TRBD2	TRBV19	-	TRBJ2-3	TGTGCCAGTAGTGCCCAGCGGGAGGGCCTGTATTTT	CASSAQREGLYF
TRBD1	TRBV11-3	-	TRBJ2-2	TGTGCCAGCAAGGCAGACAGGGCGGTCACCGGGGAGCTGTTTTTT	CASKADRAVTGELFF
TRBD2	TRBV27	-	TRBJ2-2	TGTGCCAGCAGACGGGGGGGGGTGATAACCGGGGAGCTGTTTTTT	CASRRGGVITGELFF
TRBD1	TRBV7-3	-	TRBJ2-1	TGCGCCAGCAGCCAAGATTTGACAGGGAAGAACAATGAGCAGTTCTTC	CASSQDLTGKNNEQFF
TRBD2	TRBV19	-	TRBJ2-7	TGTGCCAGTAGGGGAGCGGGATCAGACGAGCAGTACTTC	CASRGAGSDEQYF
-	TRBV4-1	once	TRBJ2-7	TGCGCCAGCAGCCAAGGCCCCGGGGGTTTTTACGAGCAGTACTTC	CASSQGPGGFYEQYF
-	TRBV19	-	TRBJ1-6	TGTGCCAGTAGTTTCCCCGGGAATTCACCCCTCCACTTT	CASSFPGNSPLHF
-	TRBV5-1	-	TRBJ1-1	TGCGCCAGCAGCCCCGCGGGGGGGGGAAGCACTGAAGCTTTCTTT	CASSPAGGGSTEAFF
TRBD1	TRBV5-1	-	TRBJ2-3	TGCGCCAGCAGCTTGGAACAGGGGTCAGATACGCAGTATTTT	CASSLEQGSDTQYF
TRBD1	TRBV28	-	TRBJ2-7	TGTGCCAGCAGTCCCGGACAGGGTCAGACCTACGAGCAGTACTTC	CASSPGQGQTYEQYF
-	TRBV18	-	TRBJ2-7	TGTGCCAGCTCACCCGGACTCTTTATTTACGAGCAGTACTTC	CASSPGLFIYEQYF
TRBD2	TRBV5-1	few	TRBJ2-3	TGCGCCAGCCGCCGCGGGGCGGGAGGGACAGATACGCAGTATTTT	CASRRGAGGTDTQYF
-	TRBV9	-	TRBJ2-1	TGTGCCAGCAGCCATGTCAACAGGGACAATGAGCAGTTCTTC	CASSHVNRDNEQFF
-	TRBV6-1	-	TRBJ1-3	TGTGCCAGCAGTGAAGAGTGGCCAGGGAACACCATATATTTT	CASSEEWPGNTIYF
TRBD2	TRBV11-2	-	TRBJ2-3	TGTGCCAGCAGGTTGGGCCCAGCGGGAGGGCTCACAGATACGCAGTATTTT	CASRLGPAGGLTDTQYF
-	TRBV10-3	-	TRBJ2-5	TGTGCCATCAGTGAGACAGGGTACCAAGAGACCCAGTACTTC	CAISETGYQETQYF
TRBD1	TRBV5-6	-	TRBJ1-6	TGTGCCAGCAGCTTTAGGGGGCCGAGCTCCTATAATTCACCCCTCCACTTT	CASSFRGPSSYNSPLHF